Listed below are T cell receptor beta chains from one sample, sequenced in a study of response to subunit inactivated influenza vaccine. TCRdb independently ran MiXCR on the RT-PCR reads; one entry per CDR3 protein. The table has about 570,000 distinct CDR3 sequences, around 11% seen once. The same specimen was also included in a second study, on T cells expressing NK-cell markers.

The sequences come from PBMCs from blood, collected on the day of vaccination. The receptors here all came from a man aged 45-65 years who received an inactivated influenza vaccine. The conserved cysteine and the conserved F or W are not part of the CDR3 here. Each record gives: CDR3 length, V gene, CDR3 protein.

14,TRBV7-6,ASSLEGGSNTGELF
14,TRBV6-1,ASRLRGAQDTGELF
13,TRBV5-1,ASSPSGRDTDTQY
15,TRBV7-2,ASSTRHGTTIAGTQY
13,TRBV15,ATSRERGGGNEQF
11,TRBV2,ASRERRKETQY
13,TRBV6-1,ASSRQRGGNQPQH
14,TRBV4-2,ASSKGEGQGRYEQY
12,TRBV29-1,SAEGGRDTDTQY
11,TRBV10-2,ASSDGAGYEQY
12,TRBV7-2,ASSPGTITNEQF
14,TRBV7-6,ASSLTPPGLGEKLF
14,TRBV7-2,ASSSDLSASYNEQF
13,TRBV5-1,ASRPTVATNEKLF
11,TRBV5-1,ASSGVGGGEQF
16,TRBV4-1,ASSQDNWDISSTDTQY
12,TRBV4-3,ASSQDSGGEGYT
10,TRBV4-1,ASGRSDYEQY
13,TRBV3-1,ASSPLIGKGDEQY
10,TRBV7-2,ASRGQSYEQY
14,TRBV9,ASSVAGGIDNSPLH
13,TRBV25-1,ASSAGLAAYNEQF
12,TRBV20-1,SARDGGGFREQY
12,TRBV6-1,ASSLPNVDEKLF
11,TRBV20-1,SLLRFPQETQY
14,TRBV6-5,ASSYSPAGANYGYT
13,TRBV19,ASTIASYSYNEQF
12,TRBV18,ASSSGQVSGEQY
9,TRBV29-1,SVERIFEAF
13,TRBV3-1,ASSGRDRALNEQF
13,TRBV5-6,ASSPQGGSRNEQF
13,TRBV19,ASSTKGQEEETQY
14,TRBV11-2,ASSLGGLGTSSEQF
15,TRBV4-2,ASSQDLSGREKETQY
12,TRBV6-1,ASRARTSGYEQY
12,TRBV7-9,ASSWDRVIDEQF
13,TRBV4-2,ASSLNRNSNQPQH
13,TRBV23-1,ASRGLDDRTDTQY
14,TRBV3-1,ASSQDLGSGSYEQY
13,TRBV18,ASSPQGNGNQPQH